This T cell receptor beta chain was obtained from a study of response to subunit inactivated influenza vaccine. Via MiXCR, TCRdb re-called the RT-PCR reads, giving one row per CDR3 protein. The sample consists of more than 450,000 distinct CDR3 sequences, around 11% of them appearing once. This clonotype has a handful of counts. Germline CDR1 and CDR2: DFQATT and SNEGSKA (reference sequence). The CDR3 totals 13 residues. The V and J ends lost 5 bases and 0 bases respectively, with 8 bases between them. These data are also associated with another study on T cells expressing NK-cell markers. Turning to that study: It was by 5'RACE template switching with UMIs that TCR beta cDNA was made. It was sorted CD3+CD56+NKG2C+, CD3+CD56+NKG2C- and CD3+CD56-NKG2C+ T cells that supplied the TCR beta repertoires. Dominant NKG2C+ clonotypes made up roughly 1.0-8% of CD8+ T cells in six donors. These clonotypes, the leaders elsewhere, also led the CD3+CD56-NKG2C+ fraction in a handful of donors. It is unclear if expanded NKG2C-expressing clones target HCMV antigens.

The chain joins TRBV20-1 to TRBJ2-1, with D possibly TRBD2 on 5 matching bases. The sequences come from PBMCs from blood, collected on the day of vaccination. This TCR came from a man between 50 and 59 years old who received an inactivated influenza vaccine. CDR3 sequence: CSAGGPSYNEQFF. DNA for the CDR3: TGCAGTGCTGGAGGCCCCTCCTACAATGAGCAGTTCTTC.